This T cell receptor (beta chain) was recovered during a study of T cell responses to AZD1222 COVID-19 vaccine. Germline CDR1 reads LGHNA; CDR2 reads YNFKEQ. This CDR3 has 17 residues. Trimming removed 1 base from V and 2 bases from J; junction bases left unmatched: 9. Libraries were prepared by immunoSEQ multiplex PCR; TCRdb keeps only in-frame clonotypes and omits some of them. This sample has some 130,000 clones, with approximately 85% found just once. V usage is TRBV4-2 and J usage is TRBJ2-3; TRBD2 matches 7 bases. Sequenced material: peripheral blood, taken on day 0 of AZD1222 vaccination. This receptor was taken from an adult in good health. In nucleotides, the CDR3 is TGTGCCAGCAGCCAAGGTGGGTCTAGCGGACTCACAGATACGCAGTATTTT. This sequence encodes CASSQGGSSGLTDTQYF.